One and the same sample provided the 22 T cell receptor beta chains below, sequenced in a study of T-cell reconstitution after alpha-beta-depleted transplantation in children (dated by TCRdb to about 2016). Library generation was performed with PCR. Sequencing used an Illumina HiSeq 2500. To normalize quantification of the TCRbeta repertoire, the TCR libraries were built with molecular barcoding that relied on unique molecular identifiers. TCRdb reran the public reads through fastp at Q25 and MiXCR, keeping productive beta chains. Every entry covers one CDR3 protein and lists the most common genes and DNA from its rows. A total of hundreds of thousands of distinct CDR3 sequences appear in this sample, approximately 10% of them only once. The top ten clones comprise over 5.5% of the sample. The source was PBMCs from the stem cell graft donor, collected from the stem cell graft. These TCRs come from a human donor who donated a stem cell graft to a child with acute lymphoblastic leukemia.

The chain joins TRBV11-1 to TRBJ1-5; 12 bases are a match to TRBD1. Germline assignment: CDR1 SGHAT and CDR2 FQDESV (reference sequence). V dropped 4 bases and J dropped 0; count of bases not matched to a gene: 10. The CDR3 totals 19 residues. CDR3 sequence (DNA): TGTGCCAGCAGCTCGGTGGGGACAGGGGGCCGAAATAGCAATCAGCCCCAGCATTTT. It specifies CASSSVGTGGRNSNQPQHF.

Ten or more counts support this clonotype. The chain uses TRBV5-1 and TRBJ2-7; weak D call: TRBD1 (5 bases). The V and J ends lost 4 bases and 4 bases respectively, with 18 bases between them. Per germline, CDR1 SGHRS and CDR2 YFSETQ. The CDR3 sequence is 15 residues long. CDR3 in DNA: TGCGCCAGCAGCCCGGAGACAGCGAAGCAGTACGAGCAGTACTTC. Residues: CASSPETAKQYEQYF.

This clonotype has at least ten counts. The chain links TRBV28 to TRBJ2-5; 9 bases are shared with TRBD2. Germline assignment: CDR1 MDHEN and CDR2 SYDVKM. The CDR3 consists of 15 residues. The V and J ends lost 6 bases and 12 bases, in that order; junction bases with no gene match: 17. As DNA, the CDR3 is TGTGCCAGCAGGTCTAGTAGCAGCGGGGGGCCCTCCGAGTACTTC. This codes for CASRSSSSGGPSEYF.

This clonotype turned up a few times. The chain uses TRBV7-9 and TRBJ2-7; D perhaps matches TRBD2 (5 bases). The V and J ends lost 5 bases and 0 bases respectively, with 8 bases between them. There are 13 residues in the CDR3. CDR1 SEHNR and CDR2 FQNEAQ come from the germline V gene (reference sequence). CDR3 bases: TGTGCCAGCAGCCGCGCGGGCTCCTACGAGCAGTACTTC. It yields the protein CASSRAGSYEQYF.

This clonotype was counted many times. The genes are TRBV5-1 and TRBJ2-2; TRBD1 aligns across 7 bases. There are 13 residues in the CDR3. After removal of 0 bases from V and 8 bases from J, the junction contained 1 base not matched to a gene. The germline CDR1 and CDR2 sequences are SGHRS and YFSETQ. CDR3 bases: TGCGCCAGCAGCTTGGACAGGGGAGGGGAGCTGTTTTTT. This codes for CASSLDRGGELFF. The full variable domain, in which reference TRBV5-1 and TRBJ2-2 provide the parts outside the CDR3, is KAGVTQTPRYLIKTRGQQVTLSCSPISGHRSVSWYQQTPGQGLQFLFEYFSETQRNKGNFPGRFSGRQFSNSRSEMNVSTLELGDSALYLCASSLDRGGELFFGEGSRLTVL.

The CDR3 protein is CSARDVLLAGGFSSYNEQFF. DNA for the CDR3: TGCAGTGCTAGAGATGTCCTACTAGCGGGGGGGTTTAGCTCCTACAATGAGCAGTTCTTC. The V call is TRBV20-1, the J call TRBJ2-1; 13 nucleotides align to TRBD2. The ends lost 0 bases at V and 0 bases at J; junction bases unmatched: 11. This CDR3 contains 20 residues. Germline V CDR1 and CDR2: DFQATT, SNEGSKA (reference sequence).

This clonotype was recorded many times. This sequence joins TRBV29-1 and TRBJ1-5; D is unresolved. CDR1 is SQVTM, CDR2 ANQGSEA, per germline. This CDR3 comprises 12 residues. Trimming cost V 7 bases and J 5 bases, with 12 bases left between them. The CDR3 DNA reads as TGCAGCGCCGGGGAGCGGGATCAGCCCCAGCATTTT. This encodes CSAGERDQPQHF.

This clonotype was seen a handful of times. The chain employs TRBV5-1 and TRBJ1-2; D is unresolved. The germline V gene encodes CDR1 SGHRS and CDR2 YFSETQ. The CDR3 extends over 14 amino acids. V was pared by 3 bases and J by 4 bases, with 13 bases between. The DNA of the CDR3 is TGCGCCAGCAGCTCACAAGAAGGTACCTATGGCTACACCTTC. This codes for CASSSQEGTYGYTF.

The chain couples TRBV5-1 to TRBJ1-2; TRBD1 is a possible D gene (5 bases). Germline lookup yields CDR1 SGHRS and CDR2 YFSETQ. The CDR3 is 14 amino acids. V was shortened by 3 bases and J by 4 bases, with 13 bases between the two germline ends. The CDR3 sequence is CASSSRGAGYGYTF. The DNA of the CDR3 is TGCGCCAGCAGCTCACGGGGCGCCGGCTATGGCTACACCTTC.

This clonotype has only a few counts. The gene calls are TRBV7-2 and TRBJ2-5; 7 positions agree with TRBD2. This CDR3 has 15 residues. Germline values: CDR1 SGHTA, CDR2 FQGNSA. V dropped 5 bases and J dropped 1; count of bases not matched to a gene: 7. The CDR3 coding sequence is TGTGCCAGCAGCCTCCAAGCGGGGACCCAAGAGACCCAGTACTTC. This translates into CASSLQAGTQETQYF.

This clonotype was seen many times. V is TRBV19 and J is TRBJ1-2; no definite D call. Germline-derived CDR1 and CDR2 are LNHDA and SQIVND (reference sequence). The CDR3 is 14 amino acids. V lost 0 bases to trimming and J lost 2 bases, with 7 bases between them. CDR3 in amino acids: CASSIEGSNYGYTF. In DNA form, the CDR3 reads TGTGCCAGTAGTATAGAGGGATCGAACTATGGCTACACCTTC. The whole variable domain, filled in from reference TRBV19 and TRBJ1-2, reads DGGITQSPKYLFRKEGQNVTLSCEQNLNHDAMYWYRQDPGQGLRLIYYSQIVNDFQKGDIAEGYSVSREKKESFPLTVTSAQKNPTAFYLCASSIEGSNYGYTFGSGTRLTVV.

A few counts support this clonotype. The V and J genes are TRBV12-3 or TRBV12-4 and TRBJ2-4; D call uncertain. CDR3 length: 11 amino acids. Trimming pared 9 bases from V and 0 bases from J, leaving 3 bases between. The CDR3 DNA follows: TGTGCCAGTGTAGCCAAAAACATTCAGTACTTC. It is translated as CASVAKNIQYF.

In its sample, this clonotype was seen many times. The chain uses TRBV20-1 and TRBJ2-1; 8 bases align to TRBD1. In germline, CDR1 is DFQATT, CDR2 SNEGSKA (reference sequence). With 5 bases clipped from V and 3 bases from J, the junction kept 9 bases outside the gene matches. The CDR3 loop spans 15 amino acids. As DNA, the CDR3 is TGCAGTGCTCAGGGGGCCCTTAGAGGCTACAATGAGCAGTTCTTC. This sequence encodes CSAQGALRGYNEQFF.

As DNA, the CDR3 is TGCGCCAGCAGCTTAGGGTCAGGGGCCCAAGAGTTCTTC. Encoded protein: CASSLGSGAQEFF. The chain combines TRBV5-1 with TRBJ2-1; D possibly corresponds to TRBD1 (6 bases). The V end lost 2 bases, the J end lost 14 bases, and 17 bases lay between the germline ends. CDR3 length equals 13 residues. The germline CDR1 and CDR2 sequences are SGHRS and YFSETQ.

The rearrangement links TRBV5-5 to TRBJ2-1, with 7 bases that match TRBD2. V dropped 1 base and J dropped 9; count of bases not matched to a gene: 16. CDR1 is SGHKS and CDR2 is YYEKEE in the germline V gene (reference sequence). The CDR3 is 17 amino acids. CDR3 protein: CASSLYARLARSSEQFF. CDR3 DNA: TGTGCCAGCAGCTTGTACGCCCGACTAGCCAGGAGCAGTGAGCAGTTCTTC.

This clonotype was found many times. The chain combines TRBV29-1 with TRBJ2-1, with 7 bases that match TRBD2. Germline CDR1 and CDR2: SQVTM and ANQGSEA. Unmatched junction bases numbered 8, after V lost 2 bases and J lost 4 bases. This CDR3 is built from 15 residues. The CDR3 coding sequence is TGCAGCGTTGAACCCAGCGGGGACGGATACAATGAGCAGTTCTTC. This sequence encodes CSVEPSGDGYNEQFF.

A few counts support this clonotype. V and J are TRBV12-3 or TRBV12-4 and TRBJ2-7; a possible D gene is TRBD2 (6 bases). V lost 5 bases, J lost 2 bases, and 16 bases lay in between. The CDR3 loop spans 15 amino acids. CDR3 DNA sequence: TGTGCCAGCAGTGACCGGGACTCCCCACCCTACGAGCAGTACTTC. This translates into CASSDRDSPPYEQYF.

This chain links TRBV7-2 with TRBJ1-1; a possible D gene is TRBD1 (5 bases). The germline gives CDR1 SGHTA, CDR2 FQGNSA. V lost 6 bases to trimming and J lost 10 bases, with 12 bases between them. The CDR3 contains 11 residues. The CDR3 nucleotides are TGTGCCAGCAGTTCCGGGAGGGGAGCTTTCTTT. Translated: CASSSGRGAFF.

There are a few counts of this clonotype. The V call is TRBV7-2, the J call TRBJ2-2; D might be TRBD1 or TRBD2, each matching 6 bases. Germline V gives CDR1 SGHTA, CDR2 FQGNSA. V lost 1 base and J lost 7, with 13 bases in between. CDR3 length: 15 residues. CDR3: CASSLGWGAGGELFF. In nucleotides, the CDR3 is TGTGCCAGCAGCTTAGGCTGGGGGGCAGGCGGGGAGCTGTTTTTT.

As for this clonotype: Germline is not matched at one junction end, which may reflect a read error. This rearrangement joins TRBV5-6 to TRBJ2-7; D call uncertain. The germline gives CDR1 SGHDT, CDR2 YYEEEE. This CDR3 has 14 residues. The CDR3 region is CASQTQPDSHEQYF. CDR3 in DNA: TGTGCCAGCCAGACCCAGCCAGACTCCCACGAGCAGTACTTC.

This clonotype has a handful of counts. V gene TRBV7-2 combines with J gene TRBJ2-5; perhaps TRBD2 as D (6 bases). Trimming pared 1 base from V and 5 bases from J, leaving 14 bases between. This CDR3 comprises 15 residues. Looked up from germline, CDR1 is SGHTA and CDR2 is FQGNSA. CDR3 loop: CASSLGSPSGETQYF. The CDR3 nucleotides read TGTGCCAGCAGCTTAGGGTCACCAAGCGGGGAGACCCAGTACTTC.

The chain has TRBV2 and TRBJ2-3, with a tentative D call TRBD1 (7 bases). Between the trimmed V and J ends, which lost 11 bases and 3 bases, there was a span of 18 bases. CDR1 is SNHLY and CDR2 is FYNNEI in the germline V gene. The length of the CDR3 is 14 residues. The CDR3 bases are TGTGCCGGCGTGGAGGGGGCACGTACAGATACGCAGTATTTT. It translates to CAGVEGARTDTQYF.